This TCR beta chain emerged from a study of T cell responses to AZD1222 COVID-19 vaccine. Study-wide points: When two AZD1222 doses had been given, Spike-specific TCR breadth and depth rose.

Generated by immunoSEQ multiplex PCR, the TCRdb table keeps only in-frame clones and is missing some. The repertoire holds around 160,000 clones, with roughly 86% as singletons. About this clone itself: Its antigen remains unknown.

The source material was peripheral blood, sampled on day 0 of AZD1222 vaccination. The source of this sequence is an adult in good health.

Here the CDR3 reads CASSDGLATGELFF. CDR3 DNA: TGCGCCAGCAGCGACGGACTAGCCACCGGGGAGCTGTTTTTT. The rearrangement uses TRBV5-1 and TRBJ2-2; 8 bases fit TRBD2. The CDR3 sequence is 14 residues long. J lost 4 bases, V lost 4 bases, and 3 bases had no gene match. Germline CDR1 SGHRS, CDR2 YFSETQ.